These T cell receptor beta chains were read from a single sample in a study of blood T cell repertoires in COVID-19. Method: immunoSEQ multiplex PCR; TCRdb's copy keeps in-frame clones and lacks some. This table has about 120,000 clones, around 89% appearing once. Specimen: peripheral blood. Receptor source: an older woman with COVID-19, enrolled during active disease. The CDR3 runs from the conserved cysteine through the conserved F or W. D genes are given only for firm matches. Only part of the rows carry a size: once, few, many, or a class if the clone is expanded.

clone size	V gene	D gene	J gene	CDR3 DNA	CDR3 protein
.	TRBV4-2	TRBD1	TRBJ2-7	TGTGCCAGCAGCCAAGATTTTCATGGGGACAGGGGCCTCCCTTCCTACGAGCAGTACTTC	CASSQDFHGDRGLPSYEQYF
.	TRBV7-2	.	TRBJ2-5	TGTGCCAGCAGCTTAGGGACAGCCAGCGAGACCCAGTACTTC	CASSLGTASETQYF
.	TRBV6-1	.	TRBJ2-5	TGTGCCAGCAGTGAAGCTATCAGTGCTAGGGGTACCCAGTACTTC	CASSEAISARGTQYF
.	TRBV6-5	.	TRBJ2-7	TGTGCCAGCAGTATTCGACAGCACTACGAGCAGTACTTC	CASSIRQHYEQYF
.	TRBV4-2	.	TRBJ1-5	TGTGCCAGCAGCCAAGATCGCGGGGGAAAACAGCCCCAGCATTTT	CASSQDRGGKQPQHF
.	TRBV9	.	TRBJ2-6	TGTGCCAGCAGAACAGGAAATGTCCTGACTTTC	CASRTGNVLTF
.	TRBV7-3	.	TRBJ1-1	TGTGCCAGCAGCAGGGGGAAATCTACCGAAGCTTTCTTT	CASSRGKSTEAFF
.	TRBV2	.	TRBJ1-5	TGTGCCAGCAGGGGTCTAGGCAATCAGCCCCAGCATTTT	CASRGLGNQPQHF
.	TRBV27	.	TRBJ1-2	TGTGCCAGCAGTTTAGCAGGTCGGGGCTATGGCTACACCTTC	CASSLAGRGYGYTF
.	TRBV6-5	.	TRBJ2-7	TGTGCCAGCGCATTCCAACTGGGGAGGTCCTACGAGCAGTACTTC	CASAFQLGRSYEQYF
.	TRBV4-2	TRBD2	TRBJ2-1	TGTGCCAGCAGCCCACTAGCGGGGTTCTCCTCTTTTTACAATGAGCAGTTCTTC	CASSPLAGFSSFYNEQFF
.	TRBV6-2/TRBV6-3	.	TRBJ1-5	TGTGCCAGCAGTTACACGCGCAGGGATCAGCCCCAGCATTTT	CASSYTRRDQPQHF
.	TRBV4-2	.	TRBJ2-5	TGTGCCAGCAGCCAAGAAGGGACTGGGAAGACCCAGTACTTC	CASSQEGTGKTQYF
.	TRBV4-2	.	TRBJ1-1	TGTGCCAGCAGCCAGGGTGGGGTAGGGGGGGCCACTGAAGCTTTCTTT	CASSQGGVGGATEAFF
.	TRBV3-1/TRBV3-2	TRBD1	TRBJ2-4	TGTGCCAGCAGCCAAGATCCCGGACAGGGGGAGGACATTCAGTACTTC	CASSQDPGQGEDIQYF
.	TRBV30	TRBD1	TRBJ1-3	TGTGCCTGGAGTGGCCCGGGACAGGTGGATTTCTCTGGAAACACCATATATTTT	CAWSGPGQVDFSGNTIYF
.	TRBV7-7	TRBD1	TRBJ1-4	TGTGCTAGCAGCTTAGGGACAGGACCTAATGAAAAACTGTTTTTT	CASSLGTGPNEKLFF
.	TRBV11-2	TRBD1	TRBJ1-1	TGTGCCAGCAGCCTTTACTTGGGACAGGGGGCCACTGAAGCTTTCTTT	CASSLYLGQGATEAFF
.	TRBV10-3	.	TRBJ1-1	TGTGCCATCAGTGGTATGACACAAAACACTGAAGCTTTCTTT	CAISGMTQNTEAFF
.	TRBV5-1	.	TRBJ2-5	TGCGCCAGCAGCCTGAAGACGCGGCTGGTGGGATACGGGGGAGAGACCCAGTACTTC	CASSLKTRLVGYGGETQYF
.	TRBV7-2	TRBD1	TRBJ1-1	TGTGCCAGCAGCGCCCGACAGGGGGCTACCCTGAACACTGAAGCTTTCTTT	CASSARQGATLNTEAFF
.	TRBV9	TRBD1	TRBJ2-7	TGTGCCAGCAGCGTAGAGGGAGGGGACAGGGGATACGAGCAGTACTTC	CASSVEGGDRGYEQYF
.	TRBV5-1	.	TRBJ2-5	TGCGCCAGCAGCTTGGGCGAGTACCAAGAGACCCAGTACTTC	CASSLGEYQETQYF
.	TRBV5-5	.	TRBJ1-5	TGTGCCAGCAGCCAGTATAGCAATCAGCCCCAGCATTTT	CASSQYSNQPQHF
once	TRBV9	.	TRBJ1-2	TGTGCCAGCAGCAGACCTCGCGGCTATGGCTACACCTTC	CASSRPRGYGYTF
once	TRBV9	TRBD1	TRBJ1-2	TGTGCCAGCAGCGGACAGGGGGGCCCCTATGGCTACACCTTC	CASSGQGGPYGYTF
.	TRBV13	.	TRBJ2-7	TGTGCCAGCAGCGCTCGTCAGGTTCCAAGGTCCTACGAGCAGTACTTC	CASSARQVPRSYEQYF
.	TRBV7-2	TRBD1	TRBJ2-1	TGTGCCAGCAGCGTACCGCCAGGGACAGGGGGGTATAATGAGCAGTTCTTC	CASSVPPGTGGYNEQFF
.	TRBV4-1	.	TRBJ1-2	TGCGCCAGCAGCCAAGAACCCCAGGCAATTAACTATGGCTACACCTTC	CASSQEPQAINYGYTF
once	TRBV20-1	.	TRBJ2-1	TGCAGTGCTAGTGACAGTTCCTACAATGAGCAGTTCTTC	CSASDSSYNEQFF
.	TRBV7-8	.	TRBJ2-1	TGTGCCAGCAGCTCGGGAGTCCTTAATGAGCAGTTCTTC	CASSSGVLNEQFF
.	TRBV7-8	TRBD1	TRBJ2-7	TGTGCCAGCAGCCGAGGACAGGGGCCGTACTACGAGCAGTACTTC	CASSRGQGPYYEQYF
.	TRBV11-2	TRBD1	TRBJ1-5	TGTGCCAGCAGCTCTTGGACAGGCTCTTATAGCAATCAGCCCCAGCATTTT	CASSSWTGSYSNQPQHF
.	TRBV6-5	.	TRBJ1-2	TGTGCCAGCAGTTACACCGACACAGACTATGGCTACACCTTC	CASSYTDTDYGYTF
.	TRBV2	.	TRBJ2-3	TGTGCCAGCAGTGAAGAAACTAGCAGGGCGGATACGCAGTATTTT	CASSEETSRADTQYF
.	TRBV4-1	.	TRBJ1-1	TGCGCCAGCAGCCAGGGCAGGCAGAACACTGAAGCTTTCTTT	CASSQGRQNTEAFF
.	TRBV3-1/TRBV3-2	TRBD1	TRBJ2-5	TGTGCCAGCAGCCGGGACAGCCAAGAGACCCAGTACTTC	CASSRDSQETQYF
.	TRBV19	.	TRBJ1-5	TGTGCCAGTAGTACCCCAGGGGAAGGACAGCCCCAGCATTTT	CASSTPGEGQPQHF
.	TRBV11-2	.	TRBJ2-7	TGTGCCAGCAGCTTCGCGCCCTACGAGCAGTACTTC	CASSFAPYEQYF
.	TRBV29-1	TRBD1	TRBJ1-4	TGCAGCGTGGGACAGGGCATTAATGAAAAACTGTTTTTT	CSVGQGINEKLFF
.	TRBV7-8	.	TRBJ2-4	TGTGCCAGCAGCTCGCAGGGCCTAGCCAAAAACATTCAGTACTTC	CASSSQGLAKNIQYF
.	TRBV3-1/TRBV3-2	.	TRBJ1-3	TGTGCCAGCAGCCCGTACCCAGGACTCTCTGGAAACACCATATATTTT	CASSPYPGLSGNTIYF
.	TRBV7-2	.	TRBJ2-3	TGTGCCAGCAGCTACTCCCGCGATACGCAGTATTTT	CASSYSRDTQYF
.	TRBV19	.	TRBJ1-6	TGTGCCAGTAGTACTGCCTCTCGGGGTAATTCACCCCTCCACTTT	CASSTASRGNSPLHF
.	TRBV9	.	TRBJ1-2	TGTGCCAGCAGCTCCCGGACTGCTAACTATGGCTACACCTTC	CASSSRTANYGYTF
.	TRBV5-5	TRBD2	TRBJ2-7	TGTGCCAGCAGCTTTCAAGCGGGGCTTGGGGGCGAGCAGTACTTC	CASSFQAGLGGEQYF
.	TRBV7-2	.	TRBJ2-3	TGTGCCAGCAGCTCTGGACAGCCAGGAGATACGCAGTATTTT	CASSSGQPGDTQYF
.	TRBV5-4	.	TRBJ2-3	TGTGCCAGCACCCATTGGCATTCGGATACGCAGTATTTT	CASTHWHSDTQYF